A single sample gave rise to the 24 T cell receptor beta chains below, sequenced in a study of regulatory T cells in long-lasting Graves disease. According to the study, TCR beta libraries were built with iRepertoire HTBI primers and CDR3-region Arm-PCR. TCRdb recomputed calls from the multiplex PCR reads with MiXCR, one row per CDR3 protein. Here the sample spans 400,000 to 500,000 distinct CDR3 sequences, approximately 22% being singletons. Time point defined: persistent/refractory GD, antithyroid drugs over 5 years with positive TRAb. There was RNA extracted from PBMCs, and the TCR library was made from it. The sample consisted of peripheral blood mononuclear cells (PBMCs), taken when the disease was refractory, from a patient treated with antithyroid drugs. These TCRs come from a female donor with Graves disease.

The rearrangement links TRBV7-2 to TRBJ2-4; 7 bases match TRBD2. The germline V gene encodes CDR1 SGHTA and CDR2 FQGNSA. V lost 5 bases, J lost 0 bases, and 10 bases stayed unmatched. This CDR3 has 17 amino acids. The CDR3 DNA reads as TGTGCCAGCAGCCCCTTTCCCGGGGGGATAGCCAAAAACATTCAGTACTTC. The encoded protein is CASSPFPGGIAKNIQYF.

This clonotype occurred a few times. The chain is built from TRBV7-9 and TRBJ2-7; 9 bases agree with TRBD1. V dropped 1 base and J dropped 7; count of bases not matched to a gene: 8. The CDR3 is 15 amino acids. Germline V gene data show CDR1 as SEHNR and CDR2 as FQNEAQ (reference sequence). The CDR3 DNA reads as TGTGCCAGCAGCTTAGAGACAGGGGGACTTTCGGAGCAGTACTTC. It codes for CASSLETGGLSEQYF.

This clonotype was counted ten times or more. The chain is built from TRBV7-9 and TRBJ1-1, with D possibly being TRBD1 (6 bases). Germline assignment: CDR1 SEHNR and CDR2 FQNEAQ (reference sequence). The CDR3 consists of 14 residues. With 5 bases removed from V and 1 base from J, the gap between germline ends came to 11 bases. In DNA, the CDR3 is TGTGCCAGCAGCCTTTCGGACAGGAACACTGAAGCTTTCTTT. This codes for CASSLSDRNTEAFF.

This clonotype was counted many times. The rearrangement uses TRBV11-2 and TRBJ2-5; 7 bases line up with TRBD2. The CDR3 has 16 residues. From germline, CDR1 is SGHAT and CDR2 FQNNGV. V trimming: 4 bases; J trimming: 3 bases; junction bases outside the gene matches: 11. CDR3 amino acids: CASSSGGRLIEETQYF. The CDR3 DNA follows: TGTGCCAGCAGCTCCGGGGGGAGACTAATAGAAGAGACCCAGTACTTC. Full variable domain (missing parts from reference TRBV11-2 and TRBJ2-5): EAGVAQSPRYKIIEKRQSVAFWCNPISGHATLYWYQQILGQGPKLLIQFQNNGVVDDSQLPKDRFSAERLKGVDSTLKIQPAKLEDSAVYLCASSSGGRLIEETQYFGPGTRLLVL.

A few counts support this clonotype. The chain joins TRBV11-2 to TRBJ2-7; 9 bases align to TRBD1. The CDR3 runs to 15 residues. Trimming cost V 2 bases and J 2 bases; bases outside gene matches: 4. CDR1 is SGHAT and CDR2 is FQNNGV in the germline V gene. CDR3 nucleotide sequence: TGTGCCAGCAGCTTAACGGGACAGGGTACCTACGAGCAGTACTTC. It yields the protein CASSLTGQGTYEQYF.

This clonotype was found many times. The chain carries TRBV11-1 and TRBJ2-5; no definite D call. V was trimmed by 0 bases and J by 4 bases, leaving 6 bases between them. The CDR3 has 13 amino acids. Germline V gene lookup returns CDR1 SGHAT and CDR2 FQDESV (reference sequence). CDR3 coding DNA: TGTGCCAGCAGCTTAGCGAGATCAGAGACCCAGTACTTC. Amino acids: CASSLARSETQYF.

In this sample, this clonotype turned up many times. The chain couples TRBV12-3 or TRBV12-4 to TRBJ1-5, with D possibly TRBD1 on 6 matching bases. This CDR3 has 16 amino acids. The germline V and J ends were trimmed by 7 bases and 0 bases, with 16 bases remaining between them. For the CDR3, the DNA is TGTGCCAGCACCCCAAAGGGGGGCAATAGCAATCAGCCCCAGCATTTT. Translating it yields CASTPKGGNSNQPQHF.

This clonotype was counted at least ten times. The V call is TRBV3-1, the J call TRBJ1-5, with D possibly TRBD1 on 6 matching bases. Trimming left V 2 bases short and J 7 bases short, with 12 bases between. CDR1 is LGHDT and CDR2 is YNNKEL in the germline V gene (reference sequence). There are 14 residues in the CDR3. DNA of the CDR3: TGTGCCAGCAGCCAACAGGTTCAGGGGCAGCCCCAGCATTTT. Protein product: CASSQQVQGQPQHF.

This chain joins TRBV27 and TRBJ1-1, with D possibly TRBD1 on 5 matching bases. This CDR3 has 16 amino acids. V gave up 6 bases and J gave up 3 bases, with 20 bases separating them. Germline V gives CDR1 MNHEY, CDR2 SMNVEV (reference sequence). The CDR3 DNA reads TGTGCCAGCAGCTCCCTCCGGGGGAGGTTCGACACTGAAGCTTTCTTT. It yields the protein CASSSLRGRFDTEAFF.

This clonotype came up a few times. The chain joins TRBV6-1 to TRBJ2-7; D possibly corresponds to TRBD2 (6 bases). V dropped 7 bases and J dropped 0 bases, with 19 bases sitting between them. Germline lookup yields CDR1 MNHNS and CDR2 SASEGT. The CDR3 loop spans 16 amino acids. The chain's CDR3 is CASTKGWTDYSYEQYF. CDR3 DNA: TGTGCCAGCACCAAAGGATGGACGGACTACTCCTACGAGCAGTACTTC.

The chain links TRBV30 to TRBJ1-5; D is unclear. The CDR3 is made up of 15 amino acids. Germline loops: CDR1 GTSNPN, CDR2 SVGIG (reference sequence). Trimming pared 0 bases from V and 0 bases from J, leaving 9 bases between. CDR3 coding DNA: TGTGCCTGGAGTGTTAGGAGGTCTAGCAATCAGCCCCAGCATTTT. Translating gives CAWSVRRSSNQPQHF.

A word on this clonotype: A read error may be the cause here, since a much bigger clone is one base away. The rearrangement links TRBV19 to TRBJ1-5; D is uncertain. Germline values: CDR1 LNHDA, CDR2 SQIVND (reference sequence). This CDR3 is 13 amino acids long. V lost 11 bases, J lost 3 bases, and 14 bases lay in between. This chain's CDR3 is CAGTADNNQPQHF. The CDR3 DNA sequence: TGTGCCGGTACGGCAGACAACAATCAGCCCCAGCATTTT.

This clonotype was observed a few times. The chain links TRBV7-2 to TRBJ1-3; 10 bases agree with TRBD1. After removal of 2 bases from V and 2 bases from J, the junction contained 3 bases not matched to a gene. Looked up from germline, CDR1 is SGHTA and CDR2 is FQGNSA. This CDR3 has 16 residues. CDR3 amino acids: CASSLTGTGAGNTIYF. The CDR3 DNA reads as TGTGCCAGCAGCTTAACTGGGACAGGGGCTGGAAACACCATATATTTT.

In its sample, this clonotype was seen a few times. The chain has TRBV3-1 and TRBJ2-1; 7 bases are a match to TRBD1. This CDR3 is built from 12 residues. V was clipped by 7 bases and J by 12 bases; unmatched bases: 9. CDR1 is LGHDT and CDR2 is YNNKEL in the germline V gene (reference sequence). This CDR3 is CASTTGVSRQFF. CDR3 nucleotides: TGTGCCAGCACAACAGGGGTGTCCAGGCAGTTCTTC.

This clonotype was observed a handful of times. The V and J genes are TRBV12-3 or TRBV12-4 and TRBJ1-5; the D is unclear. CDR3 size: 14 residues. The V gene lost 2 bases and the J gene lost 4 bases, with 9 bases spanning the gap. The CDR3 DNA sequence: TGTGCCAGCAGTTTATCAGGCGTAAATCAGCCCCAGCATTTT. As protein: CASSLSGVNQPQHF.

A few counts support this clonotype. The chain has TRBV30 and TRBJ2-5, with D tentatively TRBD1 or TRBD2 (5 bases each). Trimming shortened V by 0 bases and J by 4 bases, and 12 bases separated the two germline ends. There are 14 residues in the CDR3. CDR1 is GTSNPN, CDR2 SVGIG, per germline (reference sequence). The CDR3 loop is CAWSVTGPTETQYF. Written as DNA, the CDR3 is TGTGCCTGGAGTGTTACGGGGCCTACAGAGACCCAGTACTTC. The variable domain in full, completed from reference TRBV30 and TRBJ2-5, reads SQTIHQWPATLVQPVGSPLSLECTVEGTSNPNLYWYRQAAGRGLQLLFYSVGIGQISSEVPQNLSASRPQDRQFILSSKKLLLSDSGFYLCAWSVTGPTETQYFGPGTRLLVL.

The chain links TRBV7-2 to TRBJ2-2; 11 bases match TRBD2. V shed 5 bases, J shed 4 bases, and the junction held 6 bases outside the gene matches. CDR3 size: 16 residues. The germline V gene encodes CDR1 SGHTA and CDR2 FQGNSA. The CDR3 DNA reads as TGTGCCAGCAGCCTAGGACTAGCGGGTTTCACCGGGGAGCTGTTTTTT. This sequence encodes CASSLGLAGFTGELFF.

In its sample, this clonotype was seen many times. V and J are TRBV7-9 and TRBJ2-5; weak D call: TRBD1 (6 bases). V lost 6 bases and J 1 base, leaving 12 bases between the germline ends. This CDR3 spans 14 amino acids. CDR1 is SEHNR and CDR2 is FQNEAQ in the germline V gene (reference sequence). The CDR3: CASREQGIQETQYF. CDR3 in DNA: TGTGCCAGCAGGGAACAGGGTATCCAAGAGACCCAGTACTTC.

The chain is built from TRBV20-1 and TRBJ2-7; D is perhaps TRBD1 (6 bases). V lost 4 bases and J lost 2, with 9 bases in between. The CDR3 covers 12 residues. Germline V gene data show CDR1 as DFQATT and CDR2 as SNEGSKA (reference sequence). The CDR3 region has the DNA TGCAGTGCTACGGACAGTACCTACGAGCAGTACTTC. Its translation: CSATDSTYEQYF.

V is TRBV20-1 and J is TRBJ2-5; D is possibly TRBD2 (6 bases). CDR1 DFQATT and CDR2 SNEGSKA come from the germline V gene (reference sequence). The length of the CDR3 is 17 residues. Trimming pared 1 base from V and 5 bases from J, leaving 23 bases between. CDR3 loop: CSARVGLAGPAGETQYF. The DNA for the CDR3 is TGCAGTGCTAGAGTAGGATTGGCGGGACCCGCCGGGGAGACCCAGTACTTC.

For this clonotype: The conserved phenylalanine or tryptophan normally closing the CDR3 is absent here, so this likely arose from a read error. Here the CDR3 reads CASSFRYTEAFL. The DNA for the CDR3 is TGTGCCAGCAGCTTCAGATACACTGAAGCTTTCCTT. J is TRBJ1-1 and V is TRBV13; D not certain. There are 12 residues in the CDR3. Germline V lookup: CDR1 PRHDT, CDR2 FYEKMQ (reference sequence). The V end was cut by 3 bases, the J end by 3 bases, with 5 bases between.

This clonotype was picked up a small number of times. The chain carries TRBV9 and TRBJ1-2; TRBD1 matches at 10 bases. The length of the CDR3 is 14 residues. With V trimmed by 2 bases and J by 5 bases, 3 bases remained unmatched. Germline V gives CDR1 SGDLS, CDR2 YYNGEE. CDR3 in DNA: TGTGCCAGCAGCGTTGGGGACAGGGGATATGGCTACACCTTC. This sequence encodes CASSVGDRGYGYTF. The full variable domain, its missing parts supplied by reference TRBV9 and TRBJ1-2, is DSGVTQTPKHLITATGQRVTLRCSPRSGDLSVYWYQQSLDQGLQFLIQYYNGEERAKGNILERFSAQQFPDLHSELNLSSLELGDSALYFCASSVGDRGYGYTFGSGTRLTVV.

The chain recombines TRBV7-2 with TRBJ2-2, with TRBD2 as a possible D gene (6 bases). Germline lookup yields CDR1 SGHTA and CDR2 FQGNSA. CDR3 length equals 17 residues. Trimming cost V 5 bases and J 0 bases, with 16 bases left between them. The CDR3 region is CASSADPGVSNTGELFF. CDR3 in DNA: TGTGCCAGCAGCGCCGACCCGGGGGTATCGAACACCGGGGAGCTGTTTTTT.

This clonotype has more than one count but fewer than ten. The chain is built from TRBV6-2 or TRBV6-3 and TRBJ1-5; TRBD1 might be the D (6 bases). The germline V gene has CDR1 MNHEY and CDR2 SVGEGT. The CDR3 totals 15 residues. The V end was cut by 7 bases, the J end by 3 bases, with 16 bases between. Here the CDR3 DNA reads TGTGCCAGCAAGGCCCAAACAGGGATCAATCAGCCCCAGCATTTT. It translates to CASKAQTGINQPQHF.